This T cell receptor beta chain was sequenced for a study of shared clonotypes between healthy human individuals (dated by TCRdb to about 2020). With regard to the full study: The cohort included a few men and two women between 18 and 49 years of age. Per donor, three plates each were used for CD4 naive and CD4 memory, two for CD8 naive, and one for CD8 memory. Blood TCR repertoires of about five healthy adults were deeply sequenced to estimate repertoire size and the extent of clonotype sharing between individuals. Per donor, leukapheresis produced somewhere between about 0.94 and 9.5 billion PBMCs. To increase sequencing depth and limit assay-specific biases, different laboratories used diverse techniques to prepare libraries and sequence TCR repertoires. Overall study results and their limits: Based on pairwise subsampling, the degree of clonotype sharing among donors was expected to be affected by sequencing depth. Compared with non-shared clonotypes, the clonotypes found in all four sorted-subset donors had higher generation probabilities. Sampling was limited to blood, and TCR repertoires in tissue likely differ from TCR repertoires in blood. Sharing across a few donors was observed for around 5% of naive CD4, under 4% of naive CD8, roughly 2.4% of memory CD4, and roughly 0.43% of memory CD8 clonotypes. Because the study included only a small number of donors, the genetic and exposure-history diversity represented was limited. Even with the large sequencing depth, rarefaction of the sorted-subset datasets indicated that sequencing was incomplete. Estimated clonotype richness was generally larger for naive than for memory subsets.

CD8 naive samples were obtained by positive selection for CCR7 among CD45RO-negative cells, yielding a CD45RA+CCR7+ population from which TemRA cells were excluded. Donors were healthy HIV-negative adults with no recently reported acute infections or vaccinations. All donors were Caucasian adults living in Nashville, Tennessee, USA. Blood was obtained by leukapheresis, after which PBMCs were separated by Ficoll-Histopaque density gradient centrifugation and cryopreserved in liquid nitrogen vapor phase. Purity and quantity of every magnetically sorted T cell population were checked by analytical flow cytometry. Genomic DNA was isolated from every sorted fraction and measured by UV absorbance on a Nanodrop 2000c. From its cysteine to its phenylalanine, the CDR3 spans 16 amino acids. Only the CDR3 region is kept as DNA, spanning 48 bases read in frame from base 1. Looking up the germline V gene (reference sequence) yields CDR1 SEHNR and CDR2 FQNEAQ. V is pruned by 0 bases and J by 13 bases, leaving 15 bases of the junction without a gene match.

This clone was observed once. Its antigen is unknown. No base quality values were provided; no much bigger clone lies one nucleotide off. Using the deep immunoSEQ assay, TCR CDR3 regions were amplified from genomic DNA by multiplex PCR. For each cell subset, the extracted genomic DNA was distributed evenly across all wells of several immunoSEQ 96-well plates, and each plate served as one replicate. Each replicate PCR for sorted subsets received roughly 200 ng genomic DNA, equal to about 30,000 T cell genomes. Purified libraries were quantified with a Qubit 3.0 fluorometer, sized on a Bioanalyzer 2100, and re-quantified with the KAPA Library Quantification kit. Each immunoSEQ 96-well plate was sequenced on its own single-read 150-cycle Illumina NextSeq 550 flow cell. On the authors' methods: Because only junctional sequences without quality scores were contained in the immunoSEQ output, filtering matching that applied to full-length reads could not be performed. Sequences were annotated with PyIR, a Python wrapper for IgBLAST v1.9, using IMGT germline references to assign V/J genes and CDR3. Any read was removed if the V/J assignment was weak (E-value above 1e-6), the CDR3 was missing, or the read contained stop codons, out-of-frame junctions, or ambiguous translated residues. V3J clonotypes were defined as sequences sharing an identical inferred V gene, J gene, and CDR3 amino acid sequence. Percentage overlap between repertoires was calculated by dividing the number of shared unique clonotypes by the size of the smaller repertoire. Repertoire richness was assessed with RTK rarefaction, the Chao1 estimator, and Recon v2.1 estimates of unobserved clonotypes. Generation probabilities for all TCRbeta clonotypes obtained by the gDNA method from a handful of donors were computed using OLGA. This is the immuneACCESS table as TCRdb keeps it, with only in-frame sequences that have V and J called. A part of the clones is gone; compared with another copy, unresolved V genes explain less than half, and the rest is unexplained. Clone size and the V and J calls come from that table; the DNA yielded D and trimming. The sample table records about 680,000 clones; around 90% of these occur just once. Jointly, the top ten make up about 24% of the sample.

Rearrangement joined TRBV7-9 to TRBJ2-4, and 7 junctional nucleotides match TRBD1. Sequencing was performed on naive CD8+ T cells sorted from blood. The cell subset or site label on this specimen signifies: CD45RA+CCR7+. The TCR was taken from a man aged 25-45 years in good health. The nucleotide sequence reads as follows: TGTGCCAGCAGCTTAGCCTCTTGGGCTTTAGAAGGGGGCCAGTACTTC. Translated, it gives CASSLASWALEGGQYF.